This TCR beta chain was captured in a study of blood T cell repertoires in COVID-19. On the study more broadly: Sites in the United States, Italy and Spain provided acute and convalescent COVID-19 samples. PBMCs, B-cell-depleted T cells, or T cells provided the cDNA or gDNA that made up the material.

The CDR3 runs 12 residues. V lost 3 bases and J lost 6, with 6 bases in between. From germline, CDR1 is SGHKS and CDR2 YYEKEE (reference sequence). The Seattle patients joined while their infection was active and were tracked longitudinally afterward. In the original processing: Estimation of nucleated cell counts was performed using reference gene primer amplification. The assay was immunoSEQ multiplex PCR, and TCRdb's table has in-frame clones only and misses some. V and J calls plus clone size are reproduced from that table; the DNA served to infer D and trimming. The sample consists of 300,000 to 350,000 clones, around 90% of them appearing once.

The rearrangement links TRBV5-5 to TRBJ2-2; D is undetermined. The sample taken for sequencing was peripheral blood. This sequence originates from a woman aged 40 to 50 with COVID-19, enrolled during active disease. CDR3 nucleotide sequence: TGTGCCAGCAGCTCTATCCCCGGGGAGCTGTTTTTT. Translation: CASSSIPGELFF.